This T cell receptor beta chain comes out of a study of blood T cell repertoires in COVID-19. About the research overall: Samples representing acute and convalescent COVID-19 were sourced from the United States, Italy and Spain. Sources were T cells, B-cell-depleted T cells, or PBMCs; the material itself was cDNA or gDNA.

Cohorts were determined from participant-reported clinical history. This clone was observed once. This table comes from immunoSEQ multiplex PCR, and its TCRdb copy is limited to in-frame clones, with some not included. The sample carries roughly 500,000 clones, around nine tenths recorded once. With V trimmed by 2 bases and J by 8 bases, 10 bases remained unmatched. The germline gives CDR1 GTSNPN, CDR2 SVGIG (reference sequence). The CDR3 length is 15 residues. This chain links TRBV30 with TRBJ1-2, with 11 bases aligning to TRBD1. This clonotype was obtained from a woman aged 60-75 years who had recovered from COVID-19. Input material: PBMCs or T cells enriched from blood (not recorded which). CDR3 coding DNA: TGTGCCTGGAGTCAGCCACCGGGACAGGGGGGAGGCTACACCTTC. It specifies CAWSQPPGQGGGYTF.